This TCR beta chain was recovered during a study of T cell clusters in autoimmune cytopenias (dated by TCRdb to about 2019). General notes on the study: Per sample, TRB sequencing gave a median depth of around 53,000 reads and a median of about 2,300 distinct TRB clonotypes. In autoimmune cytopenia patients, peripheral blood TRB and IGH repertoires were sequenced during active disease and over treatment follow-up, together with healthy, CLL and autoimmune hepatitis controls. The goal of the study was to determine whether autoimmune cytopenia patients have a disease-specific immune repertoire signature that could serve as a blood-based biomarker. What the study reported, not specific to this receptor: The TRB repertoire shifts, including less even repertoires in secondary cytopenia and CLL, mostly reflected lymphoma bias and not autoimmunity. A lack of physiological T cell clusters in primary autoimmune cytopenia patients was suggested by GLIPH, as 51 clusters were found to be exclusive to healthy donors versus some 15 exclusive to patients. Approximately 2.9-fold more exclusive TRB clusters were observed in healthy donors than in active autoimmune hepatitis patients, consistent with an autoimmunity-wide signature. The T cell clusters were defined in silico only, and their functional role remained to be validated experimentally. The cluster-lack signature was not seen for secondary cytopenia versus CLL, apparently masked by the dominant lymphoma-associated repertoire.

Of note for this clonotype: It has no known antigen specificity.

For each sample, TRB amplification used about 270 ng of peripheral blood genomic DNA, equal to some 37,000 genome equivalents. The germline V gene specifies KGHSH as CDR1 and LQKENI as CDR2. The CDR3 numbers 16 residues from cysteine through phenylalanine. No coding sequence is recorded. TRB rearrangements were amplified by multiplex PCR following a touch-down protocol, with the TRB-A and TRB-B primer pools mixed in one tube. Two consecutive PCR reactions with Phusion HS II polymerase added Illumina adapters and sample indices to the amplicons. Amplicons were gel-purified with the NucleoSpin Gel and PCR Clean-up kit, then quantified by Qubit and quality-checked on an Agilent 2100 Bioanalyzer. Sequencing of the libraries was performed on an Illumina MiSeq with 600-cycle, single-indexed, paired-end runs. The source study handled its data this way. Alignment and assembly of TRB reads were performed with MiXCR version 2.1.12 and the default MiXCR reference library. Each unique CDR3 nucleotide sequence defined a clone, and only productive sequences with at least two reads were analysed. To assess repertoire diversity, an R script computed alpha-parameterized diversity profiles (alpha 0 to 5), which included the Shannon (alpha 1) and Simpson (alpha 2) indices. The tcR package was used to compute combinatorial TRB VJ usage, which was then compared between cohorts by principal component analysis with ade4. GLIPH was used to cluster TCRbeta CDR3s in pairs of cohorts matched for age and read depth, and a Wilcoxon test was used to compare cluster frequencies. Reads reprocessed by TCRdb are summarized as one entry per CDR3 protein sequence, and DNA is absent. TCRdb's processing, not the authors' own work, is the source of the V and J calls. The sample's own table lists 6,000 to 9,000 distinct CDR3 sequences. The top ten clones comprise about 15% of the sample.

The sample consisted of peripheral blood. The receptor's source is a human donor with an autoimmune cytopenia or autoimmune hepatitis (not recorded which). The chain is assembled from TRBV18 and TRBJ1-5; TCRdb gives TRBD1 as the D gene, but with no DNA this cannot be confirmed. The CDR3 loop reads CASSPDSPYSNQPQHF.